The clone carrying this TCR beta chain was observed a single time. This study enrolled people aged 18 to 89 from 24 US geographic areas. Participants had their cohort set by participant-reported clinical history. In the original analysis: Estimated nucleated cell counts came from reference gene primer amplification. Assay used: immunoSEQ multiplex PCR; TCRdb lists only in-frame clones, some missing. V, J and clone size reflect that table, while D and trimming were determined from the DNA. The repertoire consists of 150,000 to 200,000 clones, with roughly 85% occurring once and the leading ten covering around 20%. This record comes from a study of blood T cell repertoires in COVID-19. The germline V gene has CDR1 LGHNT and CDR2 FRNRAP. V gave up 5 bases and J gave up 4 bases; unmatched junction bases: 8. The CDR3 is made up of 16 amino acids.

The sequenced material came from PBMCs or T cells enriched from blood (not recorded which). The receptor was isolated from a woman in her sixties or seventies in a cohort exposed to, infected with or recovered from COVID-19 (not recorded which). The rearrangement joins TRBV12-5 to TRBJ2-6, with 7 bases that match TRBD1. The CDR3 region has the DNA TGTGCTAGTGGTACCCTACAGGGGACCGGGGCCAACGTCCTGACTTTC. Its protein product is CASGTLQGTGANVLTF.